This T cell receptor beta chain was recovered during a study of T cell responses to AZD1222 COVID-19 vaccine. Measured with immunoSEQ multiplex PCR; TCRdb has only the in-frame clones, and not every one. This sample has roughly 140,000 clones, with less than 95% found just once. The input for sequencing was peripheral blood, taken on day 0 of AZD1222 vaccination. This TCR was recovered from an adult in good health.

In DNA form, the CDR3 reads TGTGCCAGCAGGATCAGGGGCCCTATAGGAAATTCACCCCTCCACTTT. Its translation is CASRIRGPIGNSPLHF. The rearrangement joins TRBV27 to TRBJ1-6; maybe TRBD1 (6 bases). The CDR3 loop spans 16 amino acids. Germline values: CDR1 MNHEY, CDR2 SMNVEV (reference sequence). V gave up 6 bases and J gave up 7 bases, with 19 bases separating them.